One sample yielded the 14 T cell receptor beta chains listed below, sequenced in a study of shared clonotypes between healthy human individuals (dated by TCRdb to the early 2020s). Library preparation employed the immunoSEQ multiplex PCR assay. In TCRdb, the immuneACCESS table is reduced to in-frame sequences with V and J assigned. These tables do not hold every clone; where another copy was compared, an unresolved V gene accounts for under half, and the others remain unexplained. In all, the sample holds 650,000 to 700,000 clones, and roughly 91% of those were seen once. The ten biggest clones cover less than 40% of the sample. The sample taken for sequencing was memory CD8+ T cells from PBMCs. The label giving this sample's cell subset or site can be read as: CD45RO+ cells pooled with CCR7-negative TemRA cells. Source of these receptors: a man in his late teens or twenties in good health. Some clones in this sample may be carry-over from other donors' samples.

As DNA, the CDR3 is TGTGCCAGCAGCGACTTCGACAGGGGCCCCTACGAGCAGTACTTC. Translation gives CASSDFDRGPYEQYF. J is TRBJ2-7 and V is TRBV14, with 8 bases matching TRBD1. In germline, CDR1 is SGHDN, CDR2 FVKESK. Trimming took 5 bases from V and 2 from J; bases not matched to a gene: 8. The CDR3 covers 15 residues.

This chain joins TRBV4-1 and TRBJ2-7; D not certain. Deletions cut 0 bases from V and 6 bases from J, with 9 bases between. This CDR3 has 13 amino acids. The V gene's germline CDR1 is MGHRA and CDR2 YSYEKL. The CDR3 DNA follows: TGCGCCAGCAGCCAAGATTTAGCAAGCGAGCAGTACTTC. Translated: CASSQDLASEQYF.

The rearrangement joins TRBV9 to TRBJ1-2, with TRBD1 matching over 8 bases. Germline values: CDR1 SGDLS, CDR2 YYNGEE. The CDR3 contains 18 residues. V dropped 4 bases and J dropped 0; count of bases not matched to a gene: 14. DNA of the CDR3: TGTGCCAGCAGCCTTAAGCCGGGACAGGACCAAACTAACTATGGCTACACCTTC. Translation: CASSLKPGQDQTNYGYTF.

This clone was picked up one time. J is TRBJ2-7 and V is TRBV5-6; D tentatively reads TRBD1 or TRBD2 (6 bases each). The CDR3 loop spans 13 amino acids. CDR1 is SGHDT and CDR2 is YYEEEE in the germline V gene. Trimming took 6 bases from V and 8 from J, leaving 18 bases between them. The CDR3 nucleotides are TGTGCCAGCACCTTCGGGGGCGGCGAGCAGCAGTACTTC. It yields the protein CASTFGGGEQQYF.

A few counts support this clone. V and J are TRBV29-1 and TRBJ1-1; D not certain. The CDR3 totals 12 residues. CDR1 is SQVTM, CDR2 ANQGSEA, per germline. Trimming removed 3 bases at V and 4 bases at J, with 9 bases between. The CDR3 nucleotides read TGCAGCGTTGATGAAGTCAGCACTGAAGCTTTCTTT. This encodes CSVDEVSTEAFF.

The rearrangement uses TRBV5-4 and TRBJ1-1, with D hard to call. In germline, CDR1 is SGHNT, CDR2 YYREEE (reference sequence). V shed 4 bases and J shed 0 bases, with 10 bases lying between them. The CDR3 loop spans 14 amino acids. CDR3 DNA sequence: TGTGCCAGCAGCCTGACGCCGGTGAACACTGAAGCTTTCTTT. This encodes CASSLTPVNTEAFF.

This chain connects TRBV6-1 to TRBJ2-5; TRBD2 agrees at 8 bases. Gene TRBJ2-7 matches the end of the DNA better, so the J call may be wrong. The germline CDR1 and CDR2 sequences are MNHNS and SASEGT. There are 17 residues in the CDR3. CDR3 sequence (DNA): TGTGCCAGCAGTGAATTTCCTAGCGGGTCCACAGGCTACGAGCAGTACTTC. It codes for CASSEFPSGSTGYEQYF.

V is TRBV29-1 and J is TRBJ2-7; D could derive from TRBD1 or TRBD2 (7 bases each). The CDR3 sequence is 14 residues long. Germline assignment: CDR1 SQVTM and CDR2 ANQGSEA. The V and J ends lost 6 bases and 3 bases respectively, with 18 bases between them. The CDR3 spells CSVQGGGGSYEQYF. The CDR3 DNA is TGCAGCGTCCAGGGAGGGGGCGGGAGCTACGAGCAGTACTTC.

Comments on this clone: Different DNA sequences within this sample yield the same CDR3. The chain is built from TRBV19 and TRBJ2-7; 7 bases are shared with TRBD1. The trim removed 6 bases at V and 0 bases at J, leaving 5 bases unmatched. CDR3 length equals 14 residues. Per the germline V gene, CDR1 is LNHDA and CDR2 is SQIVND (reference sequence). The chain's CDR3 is CASSSGTASYEQYF. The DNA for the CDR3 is TGTGCCAGTAGCTCCGGGACAGCCTCCTACGAGCAGTACTTC.

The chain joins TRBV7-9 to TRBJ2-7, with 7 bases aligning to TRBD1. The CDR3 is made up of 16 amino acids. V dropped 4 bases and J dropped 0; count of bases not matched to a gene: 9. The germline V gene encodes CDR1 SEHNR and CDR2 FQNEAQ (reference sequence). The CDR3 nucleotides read TGTGCCAGCAGCTGGCAGGGGGTGACCAGCTCCTACGAGCAGTACTTC. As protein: CASSWQGVTSSYEQYF.

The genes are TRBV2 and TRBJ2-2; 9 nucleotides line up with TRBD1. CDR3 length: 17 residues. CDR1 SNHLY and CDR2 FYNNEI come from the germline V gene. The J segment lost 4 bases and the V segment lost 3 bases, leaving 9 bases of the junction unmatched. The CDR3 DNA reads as TGTGCCAGCAGTGAGTCCCGTGACAGGGGGGTCACCGGGGAGCTGTTTTTT. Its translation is CASSESRDRGVTGELFF.

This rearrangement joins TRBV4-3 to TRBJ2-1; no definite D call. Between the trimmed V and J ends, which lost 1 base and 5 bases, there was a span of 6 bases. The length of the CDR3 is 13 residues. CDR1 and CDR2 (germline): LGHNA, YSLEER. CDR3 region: CASSQGKDNEQFF. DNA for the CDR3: TGCGCCAGCAGCCAAGGAAAGGACAATGAGCAGTTCTTC.

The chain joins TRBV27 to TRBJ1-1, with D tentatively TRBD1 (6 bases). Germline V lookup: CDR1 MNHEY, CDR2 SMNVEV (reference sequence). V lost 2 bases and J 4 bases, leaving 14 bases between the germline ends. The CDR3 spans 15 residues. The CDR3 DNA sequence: TGTGCCAGCAGTTTAATCCCGGGAGGGGGCACTGAAGCTTTCTTT. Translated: CASSLIPGGGTEAFF.

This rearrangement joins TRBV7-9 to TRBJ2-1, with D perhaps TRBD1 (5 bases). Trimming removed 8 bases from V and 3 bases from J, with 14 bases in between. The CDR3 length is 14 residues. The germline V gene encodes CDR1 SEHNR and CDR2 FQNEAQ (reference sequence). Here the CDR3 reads CASGPPQGYNEQFF. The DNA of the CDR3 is TGTGCCAGCGGACCTCCTCAGGGCTACAATGAGCAGTTCTTC.